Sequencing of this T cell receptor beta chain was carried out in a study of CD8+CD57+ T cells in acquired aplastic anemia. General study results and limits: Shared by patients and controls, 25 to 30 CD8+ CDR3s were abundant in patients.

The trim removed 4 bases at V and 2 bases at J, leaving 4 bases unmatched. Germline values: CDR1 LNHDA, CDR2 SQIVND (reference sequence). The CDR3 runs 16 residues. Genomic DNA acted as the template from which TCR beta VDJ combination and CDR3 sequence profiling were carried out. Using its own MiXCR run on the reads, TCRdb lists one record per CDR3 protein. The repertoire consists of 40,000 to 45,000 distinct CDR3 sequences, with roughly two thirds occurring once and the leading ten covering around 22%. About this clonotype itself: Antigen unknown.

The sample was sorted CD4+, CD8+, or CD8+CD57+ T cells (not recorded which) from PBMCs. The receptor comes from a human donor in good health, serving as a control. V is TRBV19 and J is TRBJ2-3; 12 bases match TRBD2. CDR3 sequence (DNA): TGTGCCAGTAGTACTAGCGGGGGGGGCGACACAGATACGCAGTATTTT. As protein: CASSTSGGGDTDTQYF.